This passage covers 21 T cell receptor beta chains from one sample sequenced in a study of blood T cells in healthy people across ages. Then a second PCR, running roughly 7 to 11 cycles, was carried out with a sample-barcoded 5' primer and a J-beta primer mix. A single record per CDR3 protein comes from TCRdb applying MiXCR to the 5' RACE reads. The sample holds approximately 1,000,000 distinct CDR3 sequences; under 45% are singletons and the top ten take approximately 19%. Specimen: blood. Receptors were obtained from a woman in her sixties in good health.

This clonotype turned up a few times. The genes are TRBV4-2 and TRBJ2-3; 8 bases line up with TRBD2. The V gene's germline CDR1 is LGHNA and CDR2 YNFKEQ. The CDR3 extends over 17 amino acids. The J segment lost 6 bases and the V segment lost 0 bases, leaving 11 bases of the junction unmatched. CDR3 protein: CASSQDLTGGPGDTQYF. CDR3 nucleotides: TGTGCCAGCAGCCAAGATCTAACGGGAGGGCCCGGGGATACGCAGTATTTT.

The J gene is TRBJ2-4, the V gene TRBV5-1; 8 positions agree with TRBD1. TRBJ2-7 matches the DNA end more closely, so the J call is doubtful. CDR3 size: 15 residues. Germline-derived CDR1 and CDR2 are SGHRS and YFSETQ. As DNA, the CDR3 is TGCGCCAGCAGCTTGGATGGACAGGGCATCTACGAGCAGTACTTC. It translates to CASSLDGQGIYEQYF.

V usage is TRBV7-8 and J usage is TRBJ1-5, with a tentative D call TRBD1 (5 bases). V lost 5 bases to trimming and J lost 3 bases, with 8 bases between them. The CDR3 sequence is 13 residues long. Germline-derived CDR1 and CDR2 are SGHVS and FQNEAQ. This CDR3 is CASSIQDNQPQHF. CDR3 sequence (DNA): TGTGCCAGCAGCATACAGGACAATCAGCCCCAGCATTTT.

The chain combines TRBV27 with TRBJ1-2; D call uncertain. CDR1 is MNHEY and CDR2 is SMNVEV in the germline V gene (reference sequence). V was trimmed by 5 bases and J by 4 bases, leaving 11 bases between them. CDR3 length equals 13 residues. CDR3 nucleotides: TGTGCCAGCAGTCACGGGTATGCCTATGGCTACACCTTC. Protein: CASSHGYAYGYTF.

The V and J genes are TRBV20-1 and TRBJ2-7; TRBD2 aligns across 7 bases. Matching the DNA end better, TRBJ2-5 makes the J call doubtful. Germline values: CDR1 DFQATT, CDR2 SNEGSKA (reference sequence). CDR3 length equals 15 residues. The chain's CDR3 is CSARDAGRFAETQYF. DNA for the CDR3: TGCAGTGCTAGAGATGCCGGGAGGTTCGCGGAGACCCAGTACTTC.

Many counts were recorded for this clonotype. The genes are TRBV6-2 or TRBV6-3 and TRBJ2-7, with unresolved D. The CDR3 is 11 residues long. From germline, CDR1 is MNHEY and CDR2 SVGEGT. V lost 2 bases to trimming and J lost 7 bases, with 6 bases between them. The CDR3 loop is CASSYLREQYF. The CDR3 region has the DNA TGTGCCAGCAGTTACCTCAGGGAGCAGTACTTC.

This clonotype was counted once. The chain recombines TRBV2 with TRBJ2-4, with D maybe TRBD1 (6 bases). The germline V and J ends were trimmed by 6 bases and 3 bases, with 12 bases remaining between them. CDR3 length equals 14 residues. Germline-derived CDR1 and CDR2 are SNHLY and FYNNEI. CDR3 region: CASRQGLGKNIQYF. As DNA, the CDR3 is TGTGCCAGCAGACAGGGTTTGGGCAAAAACATTCAGTACTTC.

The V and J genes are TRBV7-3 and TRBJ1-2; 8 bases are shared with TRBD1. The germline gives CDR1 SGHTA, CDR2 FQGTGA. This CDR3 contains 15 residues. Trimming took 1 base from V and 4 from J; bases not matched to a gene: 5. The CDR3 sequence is CASSLIPGTGYGYTF. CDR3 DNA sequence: TGTGCCAGCAGCTTAATACCTGGGACAGGCTATGGCTACACCTTC.

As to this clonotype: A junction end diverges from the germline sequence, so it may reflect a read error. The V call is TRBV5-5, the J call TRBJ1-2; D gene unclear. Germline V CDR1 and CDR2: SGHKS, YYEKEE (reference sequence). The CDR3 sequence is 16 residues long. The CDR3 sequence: CASSQNLAGSHYGYTF. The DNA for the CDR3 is TGTGCTAGCAGCCAGAATCTCGCCGGGTCCCACTATGGCTACACCTTC.

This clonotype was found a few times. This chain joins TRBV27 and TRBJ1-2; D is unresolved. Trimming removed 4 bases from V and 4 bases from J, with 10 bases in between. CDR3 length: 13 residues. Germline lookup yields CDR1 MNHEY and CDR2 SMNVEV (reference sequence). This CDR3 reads CASSSTLGYGYTF. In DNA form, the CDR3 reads TGTGCCAGCAGTTCGACCCTGGGCTATGGCTACACCTTC.

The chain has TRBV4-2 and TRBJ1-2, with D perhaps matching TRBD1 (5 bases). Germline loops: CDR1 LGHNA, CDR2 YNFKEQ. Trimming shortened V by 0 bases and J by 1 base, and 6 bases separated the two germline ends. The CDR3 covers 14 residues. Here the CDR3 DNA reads TGTGCCAGCAGCCAAGAGGGGGGTAACTATGGCTACACCTTC. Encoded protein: CASSQEGGNYGYTF.

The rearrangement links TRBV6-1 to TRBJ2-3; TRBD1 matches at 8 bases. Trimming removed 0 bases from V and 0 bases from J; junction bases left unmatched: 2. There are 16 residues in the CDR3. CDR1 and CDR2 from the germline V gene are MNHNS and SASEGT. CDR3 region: CASSEAWTGSTDTQYF. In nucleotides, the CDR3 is TGTGCCAGCAGTGAAGCTTGGACAGGGAGCACAGATACGCAGTATTTT.

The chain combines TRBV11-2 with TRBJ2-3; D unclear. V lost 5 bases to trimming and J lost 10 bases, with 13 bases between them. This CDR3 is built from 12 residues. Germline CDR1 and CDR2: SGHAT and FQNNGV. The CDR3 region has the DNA TGTGCCAGCAGCCCAAACCGGCATGCGCAGTATTTT. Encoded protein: CASSPNRHAQYF.

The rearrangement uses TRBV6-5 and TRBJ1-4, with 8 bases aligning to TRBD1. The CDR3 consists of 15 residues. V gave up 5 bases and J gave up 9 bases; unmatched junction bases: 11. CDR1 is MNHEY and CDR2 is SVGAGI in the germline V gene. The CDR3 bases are TGTGCCAGCAGTCCAAAATACAGGGGGAATAAAAAACTGTTTTTT. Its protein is CASSPKYRGNKKLFF.

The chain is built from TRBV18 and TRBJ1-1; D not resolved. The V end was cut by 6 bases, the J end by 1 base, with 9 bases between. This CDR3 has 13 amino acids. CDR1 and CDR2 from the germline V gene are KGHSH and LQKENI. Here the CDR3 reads CASSEQPNTEAFF. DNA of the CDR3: TGTGCCAGCTCCGAACAGCCGAACACTGAAGCTTTCTTT.

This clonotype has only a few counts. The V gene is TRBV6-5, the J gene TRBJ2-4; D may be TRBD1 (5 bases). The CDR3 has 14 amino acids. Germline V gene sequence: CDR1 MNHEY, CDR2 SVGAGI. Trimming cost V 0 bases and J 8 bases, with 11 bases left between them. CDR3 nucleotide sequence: TGTGCCAGCAGTTACTCGATAGGGGAACACATTCAGTACTTC. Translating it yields CASSYSIGEHIQYF.

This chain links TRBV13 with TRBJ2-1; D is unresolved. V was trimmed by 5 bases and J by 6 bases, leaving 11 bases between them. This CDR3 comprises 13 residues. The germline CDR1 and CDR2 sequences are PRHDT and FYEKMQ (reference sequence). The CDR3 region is CASSASVPNEQFF. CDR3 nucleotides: TGTGCCAGCAGCGCCAGTGTCCCCAATGAGCAGTTCTTC.

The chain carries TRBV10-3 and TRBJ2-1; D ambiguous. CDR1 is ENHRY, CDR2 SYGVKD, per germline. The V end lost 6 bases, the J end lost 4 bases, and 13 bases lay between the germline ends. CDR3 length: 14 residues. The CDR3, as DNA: TGTGCCATCAGCGCTGCGACAATGTACAATGAGCAGTTCTTC. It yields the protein CAISAATMYNEQFF.

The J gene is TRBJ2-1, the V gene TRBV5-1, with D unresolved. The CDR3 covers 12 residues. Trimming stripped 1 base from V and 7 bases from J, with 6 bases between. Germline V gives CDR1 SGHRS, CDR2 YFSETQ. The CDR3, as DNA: TGCGCCAGCAGCTTGTGGCAGAATGAGCAGTTCTTC. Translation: CASSLWQNEQFF. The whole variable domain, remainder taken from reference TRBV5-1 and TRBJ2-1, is KAGVTQTPRYLIKTRGQQVTLSCSPISGHRSVSWYQQTPGQGLQFLFEYFSETQRNKGNFPGRFSGRQFSNSRSEMNVSTLELGDSALYLCASSLWQNEQFFGPGTRLTVL.

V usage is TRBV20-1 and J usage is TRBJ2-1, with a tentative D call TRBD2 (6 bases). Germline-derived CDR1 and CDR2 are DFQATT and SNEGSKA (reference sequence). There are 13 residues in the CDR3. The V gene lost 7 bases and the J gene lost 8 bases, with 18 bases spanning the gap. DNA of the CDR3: TGCAGTGGGAGTGGAGGACTAATCGATGAGCAGTTCTTC. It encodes CSGSGGLIDEQFF.

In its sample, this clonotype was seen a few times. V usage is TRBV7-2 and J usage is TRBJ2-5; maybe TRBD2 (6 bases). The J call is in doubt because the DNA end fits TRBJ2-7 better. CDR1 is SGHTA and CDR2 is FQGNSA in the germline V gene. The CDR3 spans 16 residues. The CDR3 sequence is CASSLSVAVTLYEQYF. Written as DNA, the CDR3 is TGTGCCAGCAGCTTGTCTGTAGCGGTGACCTTATACGAGCAGTACTTC.